The source of this T cell receptor (beta chain) is a study of OX40 agonist ivuxolimab in advanced cancers. Study-wide points: What antigens the expanded peripheral T cells recognized was never established. Also present in some nonresponders was a low level of normalized T-cell clonal expansion.

Turning to this clone: Its antigen is currently unknown.

The assay was immunoSEQ multiplex PCR, and TCRdb's table has in-frame clones only and misses some. Of 98,000 or so clones listed, about 88% are singletons. J was trimmed by 2 bases and V by 3 bases; bases with no gene match: 4. The CDR3 is 16 amino acids. Germline CDR1 is SGHAT and CDR2 is FQDESV (reference sequence). If patients had autoimmune disease history or systemic immunosuppression, they were excluded. The specimen was CD4+ or CD8+ T cells sorted from blood, collected in a trial of the OX40 agonist ivuxolimab. The clonotype was recovered from an adult with an advanced solid tumor such as melanoma, head and neck, liver or kidney cancer. This chain connects TRBV11-1 to TRBJ2-6, with 7 bases that match TRBD1. CDR3 DNA: TGTGCCAGCAGCTTTCAAGGGGGCGCTGGGGCCAACGTCCTGACTTTC. Translating gives CASSFQGGAGANVLTF. Based on the CDR3 plus reference TRBV11-1 and TRBJ2-6, the full variable domain is EAEVAQSPRYKITEKSQAVAFWCDPISGHATLYWYRQILGQGPELLVQFQDESVVDDSQLPKDRFSAERLKGVDSTLKIQPAELGDSAMYLCASSFQGGAGANVLTFGAGSRLTVL.